This is a list of T cell receptor beta chains from one sample in a study of blood T cell repertoires in COVID-19. Clones were read by immunoSEQ multiplex PCR, and TCRdb kept only the in-frame ones, dropping some. Altogether roughly 250,000 clones are present, approximately 86% being singletons, with the ten largest covering approximately 5%. The source material was peripheral blood. The receptors were sampled from a woman older than 75 with active or convalescent COVID-19. The CDR3 runs from the conserved cysteine through the conserved F or W. The D gene is left open where the match is weak. Clone size is not always given. Where it is, it says once, few, many or a class for expanded clones.

TRBV6-2/TRBV6-3,-,-,TRBJ2-5,13,CASSYTGLETQYF,TGTGCCAGCAGTTACACGGGTTTGGAGACCCAGTACTTC
TRBV6-5,-,-,TRBJ2-1,11,CASSFQGEQFF,TGTGCCAGCAGTTTCCAGGGTGAGCAGTTCTTC
TRBV6-2/TRBV6-3,-,-,TRBJ2-7,12,CASSFSSYEQYF,TGTGCCAGCAGCTTTAGCTCCTACGAGCAGTACTTC
TRBV6-4,-,TRBD1,TRBJ2-2,16,CASSENRGRFTGELFF,TGTGCCAGCAGTGAGAACAGGGGGCGCTTCACCGGGGAGCTGTTTTTT
TRBV27,-,-,TRBJ2-1,14,CASSFWGEYNEQFF,TGTGCCAGCAGTTTTTGGGGGGAGTACAATGAGCAGTTCTTC
TRBV6-5,few,-,TRBJ1-2,13,CASSSQQGDGYTF,TGTGCCAGCAGTTCTCAACAGGGAGATGGCTACACCTTC
TRBV28,-,-,TRBJ1-2,15,CASSPWTARQDGYTF,TGTGCCAGCAGTCCTTGGACAGCCCGGCAGGATGGCTACACCTTC
TRBV6-5,-,-,TRBJ2-7,15,CATTGTRKGSYEQYF,TGTGCCACCACCGGGACTCGAAAAGGCTCCTACGAGCAGTACTTC
TRBV5-1,-,-,TRBJ2-1,14,CASSLAAGNNEQFF,TGCGCCAGCAGCTTGGCGGCGGGAAACAATGAGCAGTTCTTC
TRBV14,-,-,TRBJ2-1,15,CASSLPGILLDEQFF,TGTGCCAGCAGCCTCCCCGGGATATTGCTCGATGAGCAGTTCTTC
TRBV10-3,-,TRBD2,TRBJ2-3,14,CAISELAGEGTQYF,TGTGCCATCAGTGAACTAGCGGGAGAGGGTACGCAGTATTTT
TRBV19,-,-,TRBJ1-2,12,CASSPLGYGYTF,TGTGCCAGTAGTCCCCTCGGTTATGGCTACACCTTC
TRBV7-2,-,TRBD1,TRBJ1-1,17,CASSLRTGPALNTEAFF,TGTGCCAGCAGCCTTAGGACAGGGCCAGCGTTAAACACTGAAGCTTTCTTT
TRBV15,-,-,TRBJ1-2,14,CATSREVGAQSALF,TGTGCCACCAGCAGAGAGGTAGGGGCCCAAAGTGCCCTCTTC
TRBV30,once,TRBD1,TRBJ1-1,11,CAGDRDTEAFF,TGTGCGGGGGACAGAGACACTGAAGCTTTCTTT
TRBV28,-,TRBD1,TRBJ1-2,15,CASSLLGGAPYGYTF,TGTGCCAGCAGTTTATTAGGGGGCGCACCTTATGGCTACACCTTC
TRBV13,-,-,TRBJ1-4,14,CASSLRDSNEKLFF,TGTGCCAGCAGCTTAAGAGACAGTAATGAAAAACTGTTTTTT
TRBV7-2,-,-,TRBJ1-1,15,CASSLSQGFSTEAFF,TGTGCCAGCAGCTTATCCCAGGGGTTCAGCACTGAAGCTTTCTTT
TRBV3-1/TRBV3-2,-,TRBD1,TRBJ1-2,17,CASSQASGTGRSYGYTF,TGTGCCAGCAGCCAAGCCTCAGGGACAGGGAGATCCTATGGCTACACCTTC
TRBV9,-,-,TRBJ2-6,16,CASSARRGTGANVLTF,TGTGCCAGCAGCGCCCGCCGGGGGACTGGGGCCAACGTCCTGACTTTC
TRBV27,-,TRBD2,TRBJ2-1,16,CASSLYASGEYNEQFF,TGTGCCAGCAGTTTATATGCTAGCGGGGAGTACAATGAGCAGTTCTTC
TRBV2,few,-,TRBJ2-2,13,CASTPIHTGELFF,TGTGCCAGCACCCCCATTCACACCGGGGAGCTGTTTTTT
TRBV5-1,-,-,TRBJ2-7,8,CASQSQYF,TGCGCCAGCCAGTCGCAGTACTTC
TRBV28,-,-,TRBJ2-2,14,CASSLDTWVGELFF,TGTGCCAGCAGTTTAGACACCTGGGTCGGGGAGCTGTTTTTT
TRBV5-1,-,-,TRBJ1-2,13,CASSLGGDHGYTF,TGCGCCAGCAGCCTAGGGGGGGACCATGGCTACACCTTC
TRBV7-5,once,-,TRBJ1-2,17,CVRSLERWILGADGYTF,TGTGTCAGAAGCTTAGAACGATGGATCCTGGGGGCTGATGGCTACACCTTC